In this sample, the clone carrying this T cell receptor (beta chain) turned up many times. Its antigen is not identified. This record belongs to a study of regulatory T cells in long-lasting Graves disease. Time point described: persistent/refractory GD, antithyroid drugs over 5 years with positive TRAb. PBMC-extracted RNA yielded the TCR library. Clinicians diagnosed Graves' disease using American Thyroid Association guidelines. CDR3 length: 15 residues. The V and J ends lost 8 bases and 4 bases, in that order; junction bases with no gene match: 10. Study results and limitations: Patients whose Graves' disease persisted exhibited lower TCR diversity than those newly diagnosed. Accuracy may have suffered from the small sample size. With persistent disease, TRBV28, TRBJ1-2 and TRBJ2-5 were the favored segments.

Relying on iRepertoire HTBI primers and Arm-PCR of CDR3 regions, the team built TCR beta libraries. TCRdb itself ran the multiplex PCR reads through MiXCR, one entry per CDR3 protein. The sample has 250,000 to 300,000 distinct CDR3 sequences, around 23% seen once. This receptor was identified in a female donor with Graves disease. This sequence joins TRBV12-3 or TRBV12-4 and TRBJ1-4, with 7 bases fitting TRBD1. The specimen comprised peripheral blood mononuclear cells (PBMCs), sampled when the disease was refractory, from a patient treated with antithyroid drugs. CDR3 residues: CASCREGANNEKLFF. The DNA of the CDR3 is TGTGCCAGCTGCCGGGAGGGGGCGAATAATGAAAAACTGTTTTTT.